The 30 T cell receptor beta chains listed next were all sequenced from one sample in a study of blood T cells in healthy people across ages. The use of a sample-barcoded 5' primer and a J-beta primer mix characterized a second PCR of roughly 7 to 12 cycles. One entry per CDR3 protein, called by TCRdb with MiXCR from the 5' RACE reads. Among about 1.8 million distinct CDR3 sequences listed, roughly 52% were seen once. Input material: blood. The receptors shown here come from a woman aged 40 to 50 in good health.

V is TRBV28 and J is TRBJ2-3, with 9 bases lining up with TRBD2. Germline-derived CDR1 and CDR2 are MDHEN and SYDVKM. The CDR3 is made up of 16 amino acids. Trimming at V came to 5 bases and at J to 3 bases, leaving 9 bases not matched to a gene. The CDR3 protein is CASSPPGLALTDTQYF. As DNA, the CDR3 is TGTGCCAGCAGTCCCCCGGGACTAGCTTTGACAGATACGCAGTATTTT.

This chain connects TRBV7-9 to TRBJ2-1; the D gene could be TRBD1 or TRBD2 (7 bases each). The V end lost 3 bases, the J end lost 8 bases, and 14 bases lay between the germline ends. There are 14 residues in the CDR3. Germline CDR1 is SEHNR and CDR2 is FQNEAQ (reference sequence). The CDR3 DNA reads TGTGCCAGCAGCTTCCCGGCAGGGGGGGATGAGCAGTTCTTC. Encoded protein: CASSFPAGGDEQFF.

This clonotype was recorded once. The V gene is TRBV15, the J gene TRBJ2-3; 7 bases match TRBD2. The CDR3 length is 16 residues. Germline CDR1 LNHNV, CDR2 YYDKDF (reference sequence). V lost 5 bases to trimming and J lost 1 base; unmatched junction nucleotides: 9. The CDR3 nucleotides are TGTGCCACCAGCGGGTTGGCGGGGGTGGGCACAGATACGCAGTATTTT. This gives the protein CATSGLAGVGTDTQYF.

This chain joins TRBV7-9 and TRBJ2-7; no definite D call. Per germline, CDR1 SEHNR and CDR2 FQNEAQ (reference sequence). V was pared by 5 bases and J by 10 bases, with 21 bases between. CDR3 size: 14 residues. The CDR3 here is CASSQRTGREDQYF. The DNA for the CDR3 is TGTGCCAGCAGCCAGAGGACCGGTCGAGAGGACCAGTACTTC.

The rearrangement uses TRBV20-1 and TRBJ1-2, with D perhaps TRBD1 (6 bases). The CDR3 spans 14 residues. CDR1 is DFQATT, CDR2 SNEGSKA, per germline (reference sequence). V lost 0 bases and J lost 12, with 20 bases in between. The CDR3, as DNA: TGCAGTGCTAGAGATCGACTAAGTTCGGACAGAAACACCTTC. Its translation: CSARDRLSSDRNTF.

This clonotype was counted many times. The gene calls are TRBV29-1 and TRBJ2-5; 7 nucleotides align to TRBD1. Germline V gene lookup returns CDR1 SQVTM and CDR2 ANQGSEA. This CDR3 contains 12 residues. With 7 bases clipped from V and 5 bases from J, the junction kept 7 bases outside the gene matches. This CDR3 is CSAQGTWETQYF. The CDR3 DNA is TGCAGCGCACAGGGGACCTGGGAGACCCAGTACTTC.

The rearrangement links TRBV7-9 to TRBJ2-1, with 7 bases lining up with TRBD2. V was pared by 5 bases and J by 3 bases, with 7 bases of the junction left unmatched. The CDR3 runs to 15 residues. Germline loops: CDR1 SEHNR, CDR2 FQNEAQ (reference sequence). The CDR3 region is CASSPALADYNEQFF. In DNA, the CDR3 is TGTGCCAGCAGCCCCGCCCTAGCGGACTACAATGAGCAGTTCTTC.

The chain links TRBV7-2 to TRBJ2-1, with 7 bases that match TRBD1. The CDR3 is 14 amino acids. Germline V gene data show CDR1 as SGHTA and CDR2 as FQGNSA. V trimming: 5 bases; J trimming: 8 bases; junction bases outside the gene matches: 9. CDR3 nucleotides: TGTGCCAGCAGCAAGACAGGGTGGAGCGATGAGCAGTTCTTC. Translated: CASSKTGWSDEQFF.

This clonotype appeared a few times. This chain connects TRBV13 to TRBJ2-7; TRBD1 or TRBD2 may be the D gene (5 bases each). CDR1 is PRHDT and CDR2 is FYEKMQ in the germline V gene (reference sequence). V was pared by 7 bases and J by 2 bases, with 15 bases between. This CDR3 has 14 residues. The CDR3 sequence: CASTAFGTTYEQYF. DNA for the CDR3: TGTGCCAGCACGGCGTTCGGGACGACCTACGAGCAGTACTTC.

The chain combines TRBV12-3 or TRBV12-4 with TRBJ1-5; D is unclear. Trimming left V 6 bases short and J 3 bases short, with 6 bases between. This CDR3 comprises 12 residues. CDR3 in DNA: TGTGCCAGCAGCACAGTCAATCAGCCCCAGCATTTT. Its translation: CASSTVNQPQHF.

The genes are TRBV20-1 and TRBJ2-3; D tentatively reads TRBD1 or TRBD2 (5 bases each). This CDR3 is built from 12 residues. Trimming removed 4 bases at V and 5 bases at J, with 10 bases between. CDR1 and CDR2 from the germline V gene are DFQATT and SNEGSKA (reference sequence). The CDR3 loop is CSANGAGDTQYF. Here the CDR3 DNA reads TGCAGTGCTAACGGGGCCGGAGATACGCAGTATTTT.

The chain links TRBV4-2 to TRBJ2-7; D might be TRBD1 (6 bases). V was clipped by 0 bases and J by 12 bases, with 15 bases between them. Per germline, CDR1 LGHNA and CDR2 YNFKEQ. CDR3 length: 13 amino acids. CDR3 coding DNA: TGTGCCAGCAGCCAAGATCGAGGGGGAGTACGGTACTTC. Translation gives CASSQDRGGVRYF.

This clonotype occurred once. V gene TRBV9 combines with J gene TRBJ2-3; perhaps TRBD2 as D (6 bases). This CDR3 comprises 16 residues. Germline assignment: CDR1 SGDLS and CDR2 YYNGEE. V was shortened by 4 bases and J by 1 base, with 16 bases between the two germline ends. The CDR3 coding sequence is TGTGCCAGCAGCACGCGACCCGCTAGCGGCACAGATACGCAGTATTTT. It yields the protein CASSTRPASGTDTQYF.

The genes are TRBV4-2 and TRBJ1-5; TRBD1 matches at 7 bases. The germline V gene encodes CDR1 LGHNA and CDR2 YNFKEQ. Trimming at V came to 1 base and at J to 6 bases, leaving 6 bases not matched to a gene. This CDR3 contains 15 residues. The CDR3 sequence is CASSQAQGDVQPQHF. CDR3 coding DNA: TGTGCCAGCAGCCAAGCTCAGGGGGACGTTCAGCCCCAGCATTTT.

This clonotype was seen only a few times. The chain recombines TRBV20-1 with TRBJ1-1; D call uncertain. This CDR3 contains 11 residues. Germline loops: CDR1 DFQATT, CDR2 SNEGSKA (reference sequence). The ends were cut back, 5 bases at V and 6 bases at J, with 10 bases in the middle. CDR3 bases: TGCAGTGCTCCCGACTTTCCTGAAGCTTTCTTT. This sequence encodes CSAPDFPEAFF.

The chain recombines TRBV29-1 with TRBJ2-3; the D gene is possibly TRBD2 (6 bases). Between the trimmed V and J ends, which lost 7 bases and 2 bases, there was a span of 10 bases. This CDR3 has 12 residues. The V gene's germline CDR1 is SQVTM and CDR2 ANQGSEA. CDR3 DNA sequence: TGCAGCGGGGGACTTTACACAGATACGCAGTATTTT. This translates into CSGGLYTDTQYF.

The chain employs TRBV7-2 and TRBJ2-1; D remains unclear. This CDR3 is 13 amino acids long. The ends were cut back, 2 bases at V and 7 bases at J, with 9 bases in the middle. The germline CDR1 and CDR2 sequences are SGHTA and FQGNSA. The CDR3 DNA reads as TGTGCCAGCAGCTTAAGTATGAGTAATGAGCAGTTCTTC. Amino acid sequence: CASSLSMSNEQFF.

This clonotype was detected a few times. The chain combines TRBV5-1 with TRBJ1-2; D ambiguous. Germline loops: CDR1 SGHRS, CDR2 YFSETQ. Trimming stripped 3 bases from V and 1 base from J, with 10 bases between. This CDR3 comprises 14 residues. CDR3 sequence reads: CASSSFENNYGYTF. CDR3 in DNA: TGCGCCAGCAGCTCTTTCGAAAATAACTATGGCTACACCTTC. Full variable domain (outside the CDR3, taken from reference TRBV5-1 and TRBJ1-2): KAGVTQTPRYLIKTRGQQVTLSCSPISGHRSVSWYQQTPGQGLQFLFEYFSETQRNKGNFPGRFSGRQFSNSRSEMNVSTLELGDSALYLCASSSFENNYGYTFGSGTRLTVV.

V and J are TRBV4-1 and TRBJ1-2; 8 bases map to TRBD1. The CDR3 spans 16 residues. V lost 5 bases and J lost 2; bases outside the gene matches: 10. From germline, CDR1 is MGHRA and CDR2 YSYEKL. The CDR3 spells CASSGFRGQENYGYTF. DNA of the CDR3: TGCGCCAGCAGCGGGTTCAGGGGGCAAGAGAACTATGGCTACACCTTC.

The chain recombines TRBV6-1 with TRBJ2-1; 15 nucleotides line up with TRBD2. Per the germline V gene, CDR1 is MNHNS and CDR2 is SASEGT. This CDR3 is 19 amino acids long. The ends lost 6 bases at V and 0 bases at J; junction bases unmatched: 9. The CDR3 bases are TGTGCCAGCAGGGGATCGGGACTAGCGGGGGGAAGCTCCTACAATGAGCAGTTCTTC. The encoded protein is CASRGSGLAGGSSYNEQFF.

The chain recombines TRBV9 with TRBJ1-2; D perhaps matches TRBD1 (5 bases). The CDR3 length is 14 residues. Trimming took 3 bases from V and 2 from J, leaving 11 bases between them. CDR1 and CDR2 (germline): SGDLS, YYNGEE. CDR3 nucleotide sequence: TGTGCCAGCAGCGCCTCGGGGGGAAACTATGGCTACACCTTC. Encoded protein: CASSASGGNYGYTF.

The chain carries TRBV14 and TRBJ2-1, with 9 bases that match TRBD1. This CDR3 contains 15 residues. Germline CDR1 SGHDN, CDR2 FVKESK. Trimming removed 4 bases from V and 5 bases from J; junction bases left unmatched: 6. The CDR3 protein is CASSRDRGADNEQFF. CDR3 coding DNA: TGTGCCAGCAGCCGAGACAGGGGGGCCGACAATGAGCAGTTCTTC.

This clonotype was seen only a few times. The gene calls are TRBV20-1 and TRBJ2-7; 9 bases are a match to TRBD1. V trimming: 3 bases; J trimming: 2 bases; junction bases outside the gene matches: 5. The CDR3 sequence is 14 residues long. Germline V lookup: CDR1 DFQATT, CDR2 SNEGSKA (reference sequence). CDR3 sequence reads: CSARGTGFPYEQYF. Written as DNA, the CDR3 is TGCAGTGCTAGGGGGACAGGGTTTCCCTACGAGCAGTACTTC.

The chain couples TRBV5-5 to TRBJ2-5; 8 positions match TRBD2. The length of the CDR3 is 14 residues. V shed 4 bases and J 3 bases; nucleotides not matched to a gene: 5. From germline, CDR1 is SGHKS and CDR2 YYEKEE (reference sequence). CDR3 coding DNA: TGTGCCAGCAGCCCGGGACTAGGGAAAGAGACCCAGTACTTC. Translation: CASSPGLGKETQYF.

Of note for this clonotype: A junction end diverges from the germline sequence, so it may reflect a read error. The V gene is TRBV24-1, the J gene TRBJ2-1; 10 bases fit TRBD1. This CDR3 has 15 residues. The germline V gene encodes CDR1 KGHDR and CDR2 SFDVKD. CDR3 DNA sequence: TGTGCCATCAGTGATCGGGACAGGGGAACCAATGAGCAGTTCTTC. Its translation is CAISDRDRGTNEQFF.

The chain combines TRBV3-1 with TRBJ2-1; 10 bases align to TRBD2. There are 15 residues in the CDR3. Germline CDR1 is LGHDT and CDR2 is YNNKEL (reference sequence). The V segment lost 2 bases and the J segment 7 bases; nucleotides outside the gene matches: 5. Written as DNA, the CDR3 is TGTGCCAGCAGCCAAAAGCGGGGGGGCCATAATGAGCAGTTCTTC. Amino acids: CASSQKRGGHNEQFF.

This clonotype has only one observation. This chain connects TRBV7-9 to TRBJ1-2; D is undetermined. The CDR3 has 15 amino acids. The V and J ends lost 4 bases and 1 base respectively, with 13 bases between them. Germline V CDR1 and CDR2: SEHNR, FQNEAQ (reference sequence). The CDR3, as DNA: TGTGCCAGCAGCTCCCCCGTCGGGATTAACTATGGCTACACCTTC. This translates into CASSSPVGINYGYTF.

This rearrangement joins TRBV10-3 to TRBJ2-1; D is unresolved. The CDR3 covers 15 residues. The V end was cut by 10 bases, the J end by 7 bases, with 23 bases between. Germline V gene sequence: CDR1 ENHRY, CDR2 SYGVKD. The CDR3 coding sequence is TGTGCCACCACGACACCAGCGCAACCCCAGAATGAGCAGTTCTTC. Protein product: CATTTPAQPQNEQFF.

The chain combines TRBV7-2 with TRBJ2-7; the D call may be TRBD1 or TRBD2 (5 bases each). The V end was cut by 1 base, the J end by 6 bases, with 19 bases between. This CDR3 is 16 amino acids long. Germline V gene lookup returns CDR1 SGHTA and CDR2 FQGNSA. The CDR3 loop is CASSLDPGASRFEQYF. The CDR3, as DNA: TGTGCCAGCAGCTTAGACCCCGGGGCTAGCAGGTTCGAGCAGTACTTC.

This clonotype was recorded a few times. V usage is TRBV5-1 and J usage is TRBJ2-3, with D tentatively TRBD2 (6 bases). The CDR3 runs 16 residues. V was shortened by 3 bases and J by 0 bases, with 14 bases between the two germline ends. CDR1 SGHRS and CDR2 YFSETQ come from the germline V gene. The CDR3 protein is CASSYGLSSSTDTQYF. CDR3 sequence (DNA): TGCGCCAGCAGCTACGGACTATCGTCTAGCACAGATACGCAGTATTTT.